The next 30 T cell receptor beta chains were all read from a single sample in a study of cytomegalovirus exposure and HLA in healthy donors. A multiplex PCR was run with 60 Vbeta primers and 13 Jbeta primers. Clones were sequenced by immunoSEQ multiplex PCR, and TCRdb holds only the in-frame ones, with some missing. Of about 87,000 clones listed, over 65% are singletons. Material for sequencing was PBMCs. Receptors originate from a young man in good health and CMV-seropositive.

J is TRBJ2-1 and V is TRBV2; TRBD1 is a possible D gene (6 bases). The germline CDR1 and CDR2 sequences are SNHLY and FYNNEI. The V end lost 6 bases, the J end lost 10 bases, and 13 bases lay between the germline ends. CDR3 length: 12 amino acids. The CDR3 is CASRTGQAEQFF. The CDR3 DNA reads as TGTGCCAGCAGGACAGGCCAAGCCGAGCAGTTCTTC.

V and J are TRBV15 and TRBJ2-7, with D perhaps TRBD1 (6 bases). The germline V and J ends were trimmed by 1 base and 3 bases, with 13 bases remaining between them. The germline gives CDR1 LNHNV, CDR2 YYDKDF (reference sequence). CDR3 length: 15 residues. The DNA of the CDR3 is TGTGCCACCAGCAGAGTAGTGGGGGCGCACTACGAGCAGTACTTC. Amino acid sequence: CATSRVVGAHYEQYF.

This chain joins TRBV6-1 and TRBJ1-1; TRBD1 agrees at 9 bases. V shed 1 base, J shed 5 bases, and the junction held 5 bases outside the gene matches. Germline CDR1 reads MNHNS; CDR2 reads SASEGT. The length of the CDR3 is 15 residues. CDR3 loop: CASSEGQGGRTEAFF. The CDR3 coding sequence is TGTGCCAGCAGTGAAGGACAGGGGGGACGGACTGAAGCTTTCTTT.

This clone turned up a few times. The chain combines TRBV5-1 with TRBJ2-3; 9 bases are shared with TRBD2. In germline, CDR1 is SGHRS, CDR2 YFSETQ. This CDR3 contains 15 residues. V dropped 3 bases and J dropped 2; count of bases not matched to a gene: 4. CDR3 DNA: TGCGCCAGCAGCTCCCGACTAGCGGACACAGATACGCAGTATTTT. Translated, it gives CASSSRLADTDTQYF.

This clone occurred a few times. The chain employs TRBV30 and TRBJ2-1; D is perhaps TRBD2 (5 bases). The CDR3 runs to 14 residues. The V gene's germline CDR1 is GTSNPN and CDR2 SVGIG (reference sequence). Trimming took off 0 bases at V and 0 bases at J, with 6 bases between the two ends. CDR3 nucleotides: TGTGCCTGGAGTGTGAGGGACTCCTACAATGAGCAGTTCTTC. It encodes CAWSVRDSYNEQFF.

The chain links TRBV15 to TRBJ2-1; 8 nucleotides align to TRBD2. J lost 0 bases, V lost 0 bases, and 7 bases had no gene match. Germline CDR1 is LNHNV and CDR2 is YYDKDF (reference sequence). The CDR3 has 18 residues. The CDR3 loop reads CATSRDGLAGFSYNEQFF. The DNA of the CDR3 is TGTGCCACCAGCAGAGATGGGCTAGCGGGCTTCTCCTACAATGAGCAGTTCTTC.

This clone was counted a single time. This sequence joins TRBV6-5 and TRBJ1-1; D gene uncertain. The CDR3 runs 11 residues. CDR1 and CDR2 from the germline V gene are MNHEY and SVGAGI. The V and J ends lost 4 bases and 8 bases respectively, with 8 bases between them. The CDR3 DNA is TGTGCCAGCAGTTCGAGAGTAGAAGCTTTCTTT. This encodes CASSSRVEAFF.

This clone turned up a few times. The gene calls are TRBV11-1 and TRBJ2-7; 7 bases fit TRBD2. Per germline, CDR1 SGHAT and CDR2 FQDESV (reference sequence). CDR3 length: 15 amino acids. Trimming at V came to 1 base and at J to 7 bases, leaving 10 bases not matched to a gene. CDR3 nucleotide sequence: TGTGCCAGCAGCTTAGGGGCGGGGGTCCTGTTTGAGCAGTACTTC. Encoded protein: CASSLGAGVLFEQYF.

This clone was seen once. This chain joins TRBV28 and TRBJ2-2, with 9 bases lining up with TRBD2. The V gene end was trimmed by 6 bases and the J gene end by 4 bases; junction bases not matched to a gene: 3. This CDR3 is 14 amino acids long. Germline V CDR1 and CDR2: MDHEN, SYDVKM. CDR3 in DNA: TGTGCCAGCAGCTTGGGACTAGCCACCGGGGAGCTGTTTTTT. This translates into CASSLGLATGELFF.

The chain carries TRBV30 and TRBJ2-7, with a weak D call TRBD2 (7 bases). Per the germline V gene, CDR1 is GTSNPN and CDR2 is SVGIG (reference sequence). The CDR3 consists of 13 residues. The CDR3 DNA follows: TGTGTTGGGGGGCGAGCGGGGCGCAACGAGCAGTACTTC. Amino acid sequence: CVGGRAGRNEQYF. The whole variable domain, filled in from reference TRBV30 and TRBJ2-7, reads SQTIHQWPATLVQPVGSPLSLECTVEGTSNPNLYWYRQAAGRGLQLLFYSVGIGQISSEVPQNLSASRPQDRQFILSSKKLLLSDSGFYLCVGGRAGRNEQYFGPGTRLTVT.

The V gene is TRBV10-3, the J gene TRBJ2-7; no definite D call. The germline CDR1 and CDR2 sequences are ENHRY and SYGVKD. V shed 3 bases and J shed 5 bases, with 5 bases lying between them. The CDR3 has 11 amino acids. The CDR3 loop reads CAISDIDEQYF. The CDR3 nucleotides read TGTGCCATCAGTGATATAGACGAGCAGTACTTC.

V and J are TRBV6-6 and TRBJ2-5; no clear D gene. Germline V CDR1 and CDR2: MNHNY, SVGAGI (reference sequence). The ends were cut back, 4 bases at V and 2 bases at J, with 2 bases in the middle. The CDR3 has 11 amino acids. For the CDR3, the DNA is TGTGCCAGCAGTTCACAAGAGACCCAGTACTTC. This codes for CASSSQETQYF.

The CDR3, as DNA: TGTGCCAGCAGCCTAGGGCCCGAGGGAAACGAAAAACTGTTTTTT. It translates to CASSLGPEGNEKLFF. J is TRBJ1-4 and V is TRBV9; the D is unclear. The CDR3 sequence is 15 residues long. V was trimmed by 4 bases and J by 8 bases, leaving 18 bases between them. The germline V gene encodes CDR1 SGDLS and CDR2 YYNGEE.

This clone was seen just once. This chain joins TRBV29-1 and TRBJ1-2; D possibly corresponds to TRBD1 (6 bases). Looked up from germline, CDR1 is SQVTM and CDR2 is ANQGSEA. V was cut by 3 bases and J by 3 bases, with 11 bases left in between. The CDR3 is made up of 13 amino acids. The DNA for the CDR3 is TGCAGCGTTGACGTAGGACAGCACTATGGCTACACCTTC. Protein product: CSVDVGQHYGYTF.

This clone was seen a single time. V usage is TRBV18 and J usage is TRBJ1-1; no definite D call. There are 14 residues in the CDR3. Trimming removed 5 bases at V and 0 bases at J, with 10 bases between. The germline V gene has CDR1 KGHSH and CDR2 LQKENI. CDR3 amino acids: CASSSTGMNTEAFF. As DNA, the CDR3 is TGTGCCAGCTCATCGACGGGGATGAACACTGAAGCTTTCTTT.

This sequence joins TRBV6-5 and TRBJ2-5; TRBD1 agrees at 10 bases. This CDR3 is built from 16 residues. Germline-derived CDR1 and CDR2 are MNHEY and SVGAGI. V was clipped by 2 bases and J by 4 bases; unmatched bases: 7. CDR3: CASSYTDRGLGETQYF. The CDR3 DNA is TGTGCCAGCAGTTACACTGACAGGGGGCTTGGAGAGACCCAGTACTTC.

This clone was recorded only once. The rearrangement uses TRBV4-2 and TRBJ1-3, with TRBD1 matching 8 bases. The germline V gene encodes CDR1 LGHNA and CDR2 YNFKEQ. The CDR3 contains 15 residues. The V segment lost 4 bases and the J segment 4 bases; nucleotides outside the gene matches: 6. CDR3 sequence (DNA): TGTGCCAGCAGCCGAGTGACAGGGGACGGAAACACCATATATTTT. Translated: CASSRVTGDGNTIYF.

The rearrangement links TRBV30 to TRBJ1-1; no reliable D call. The CDR3 length is 13 residues. Deletions cut 2 bases from V and 8 bases from J, with 15 bases between. From germline, CDR1 is GTSNPN and CDR2 SVGIG (reference sequence). CDR3 sequence: CAWSRGVGVEAFF. DNA for the CDR3: TGTGCCTGGAGTCGGGGAGTTGGAGTGGAAGCTTTCTTT.

The chain has TRBV2 and TRBJ2-3, with a possible D match to TRBD1 (6 bases). The length of the CDR3 is 14 residues. Trimming stripped 4 bases from V and 8 bases from J, with 16 bases between. From germline, CDR1 is SNHLY and CDR2 FYNNEI. The chain's CDR3 is CASSAGLGGATQYF. Written as DNA, the CDR3 is TGTGCCAGCAGTGCAGGATTAGGGGGTGCTACGCAGTATTTT.

The rearrangement joins TRBV27 to TRBJ2-1; TRBD1 agrees at 7 bases. The CDR3 runs to 17 residues. CDR1 and CDR2 from the germline V gene are MNHEY and SMNVEV (reference sequence). The V gene end was trimmed by 3 bases and the J gene end by 5 bases; junction bases not matched to a gene: 13. CDR3 bases: TGTGCCAGCAGTTTCGTATTCCGGATGGGACAGCACAATGAGCAGTTCTTC. Protein product: CASSFVFRMGQHNEQFF.

This clone was seen more than once but under ten times. The V and J genes are TRBV6-5 and TRBJ2-5, with 10 nucleotides matching TRBD2. The germline gives CDR1 MNHEY, CDR2 SVGAGI. The V segment lost 4 bases and the J segment 6 bases; nucleotides outside the gene matches: 8. The CDR3 contains 15 residues. CDR3 amino acids: CASSSLTSGLKTQYF. The CDR3 coding sequence is TGTGCCAGCAGTTCCCTGACTAGCGGGCTAAAGACCCAGTACTTC.

The chain joins TRBV2 to TRBJ2-5; 7 bases map to TRBD1. Per the germline V gene, CDR1 is SNHLY and CDR2 is FYNNEI. Trimming cost V 3 bases and J 1 base; bases outside gene matches: 5. CDR3 size: 15 residues. The CDR3 nucleotides read TGTGCCAGCAGTGACGACAGGGCGCCCCAAGAGACCCAGTACTTC. Amino acids: CASSDDRAPQETQYF.

The rearrangement uses TRBV11-1 and TRBJ2-5, with D perhaps matching TRBD1 (6 bases). The CDR3 covers 15 residues. Germline V gene lookup returns CDR1 SGHAT and CDR2 FQDESV (reference sequence). V was clipped by 1 base and J by 5 bases, with 14 bases between them. The CDR3 region is CASSLGQGQYETQYF. The DNA of the CDR3 is TGTGCCAGCAGCTTAGGGCAGGGGCAGTATGAGACCCAGTACTTC.

The chain recombines TRBV6-1 with TRBJ2-2; tentative D call: TRBD2 (6 bases). From germline, CDR1 is MNHNS and CDR2 SASEGT. V lost 6 bases, J lost 3 bases, and 14 bases lay in between. This CDR3 spans 15 amino acids. The CDR3, as DNA: TGTGCCAGCAGCGTGGACTACTTCTACACCGGGGAGCTGTTTTTT. Its translation: CASSVDYFYTGELFF.

The chain carries TRBV6-1 and TRBJ2-7; 7 bases align to TRBD2. The CDR3 has 15 residues. The V gene's germline CDR1 is MNHNS and CDR2 SASEGT. With V trimmed by 0 bases and J by 3 bases, 5 bases remained unmatched. This CDR3 is CASSEAPAGVYEQYF. In DNA, the CDR3 is TGTGCCAGCAGTGAAGCGCCGGCGGGAGTCTACGAGCAGTACTTC.

The chain joins TRBV25-1 to TRBJ1-1; D gene unclear. The CDR3 is 13 residues long. V dropped 7 bases and J dropped 4 bases, with 13 bases sitting between them. The germline V gene has CDR1 MGHDK and CDR2 SYGVNS. The CDR3 DNA reads as TGTGCCAGCATCAAAGGGAGTTCCACTGAAGCTTTCTTT. Its translation: CASIKGSSTEAFF.

This clone was detected a few times. V is TRBV5-1 and J is TRBJ1-5; 8 nucleotides agree with TRBD1. Germline CDR1 reads SGHRS; CDR2 reads YFSETQ. Losses at the gene ends were 4 bases for V and 8 bases for J; bases not matched to a gene: 8. This CDR3 spans 14 amino acids. The CDR3 DNA sequence: TGCGCCAGCAGCGTAGACAGGGGTGAGGAGCCCCAGCATTTT. This codes for CASSVDRGEEPQHF.

The chain links TRBV4-2 to TRBJ2-2; 7 bases match TRBD2. The V and J ends lost 0 bases and 4 bases, in that order; junction bases with no gene match: 14. Germline V gives CDR1 LGHNA, CDR2 YNFKEQ. The CDR3 is 19 residues long. This CDR3 reads CASSQDPSGARGGTGELFF. DNA for the CDR3: TGTGCCAGCAGCCAAGATCCCAGCGGGGCTAGAGGAGGCACCGGGGAGCTGTTTTTT.

CDR3 bases: TGTGCCAGCAGTGGTGGACTAGCGGGAGCCTACGAGCAGTACTTC. This sequence encodes CASSGGLAGAYEQYF. This chain links TRBV6-5 with TRBJ2-7, with TRBD2 matching 13 bases. This CDR3 is 15 amino acids long. The V segment lost 5 bases and the J segment 2 bases; nucleotides outside the gene matches: 3. Germline lookup yields CDR1 MNHEY and CDR2 SVGAGI.

This chain joins TRBV7-2 and TRBJ2-3; the D gene is possibly TRBD1 (6 bases). This CDR3 is 15 amino acids long. Germline V CDR1 and CDR2: SGHTA, FQGNSA. V was shortened by 5 bases and J by 3 bases, with 15 bases between the two germline ends. CDR3: CASSLNIRGTDTQYF. CDR3 sequence (DNA): TGTGCCAGCAGCCTTAACATCAGGGGAACAGATACGCAGTATTTT.